Presented here are 2 T cell receptor beta chains from one specimen sequenced in a study of Ad26.COV2.S vaccination and SARS-CoV-2 variants. Assay: immunoSEQ multiplex PCR; the TCRdb copy retains only in-frame clones and omits some. Of 300,000 to 350,000 clones listed, about 87% are singletons. The treatment here: around 19 received Ad26.COV2.S at low or high dose, single or two shots; about five received placebo; per-sample allocation not given. Collection of the samples took place on day 63 after the first injection of vaccine or placebo. Source: peripheral blood, taken in a trial of Ad26.COV2.S vaccine versus placebo. These TCRs come from a person aged 18-60 years who received the Ad26.COV2.S COVID-19 vaccine or a placebo.

This chain connects TRBV5-1 to TRBJ2-5, with a weak D call TRBD2 (5 bases). The V and J ends lost 2 bases and 3 bases respectively, with 8 bases between them. CDR3 length: 13 residues. Germline loops: CDR1 SGHRS, CDR2 YFSETQ. The CDR3 region is CASSFWGEETQYF. DNA of the CDR3: TGCGCCAGCAGCTTTTGGGGAGAAGAGACCCAGTACTTC.

The gene calls are TRBV28 and TRBJ1-2; TRBD1 might be the D (5 bases). The CDR3 runs 14 residues. Trimming shortened V by 7 bases and J by 2 bases, and 14 bases separated the two germline ends. The germline V gene has CDR1 MDHEN and CDR2 SYDVKM. CDR3 DNA: TGTGCCAGCATCTATGGGGGTTTAAACTATGGCTACACCTTC. This encodes CASIYGGLNYGYTF.